These T cell receptor beta chains were read from a single sample in a study of blood T cell repertoires in COVID-19. Repertoires were generated with immunoSEQ multiplex PCR, while TCRdb's copy carries only in-frame clones and drops some. The sample lists around 140,000 clones, about 87% seen once, with 2.5% in the top ten. Sequenced: peripheral blood. Receptors originate from a man in his forties or fifties with active COVID-19. The CDR3 runs from the conserved cysteine through the conserved F or W. A D gene is named only where the DNA matches it firmly. Rows give clone size only sometimes, using once, few, many, or a class for an expanded clone.

size: -; J: TRBJ2-5; V: TRBV6-1; D: -; CDR3: CASSEAPLQYF; DNA: TGTGCCAGCAGTGAAGCCCCCCTACAGTACTTC
size: -; J: TRBJ2-3; V: TRBV5-1; D: -; CDR3: CASSGGLTDTQYF; DNA: TGCGCCAGCAGCGGGGGCCTCACAGATACGCAGTATTTT
size: -; J: TRBJ1-5; V: TRBV15; D: TRBD1; CDR3: CATSKRLGKGAYSNQPQHF; DNA: TGTGCCACCAGTAAGAGGCTGGGGAAGGGGGCTTATAGCAATCAGCCCCAGCATTTT
size: -; J: TRBJ2-5; V: TRBV3-1/TRBV3-2; D: TRBD2; CDR3: CASSSSGGATETQYF; DNA: TGTGCCAGCAGCTCCAGCGGGGGGGCCACTGAGACCCAGTACTTC
size: -; J: TRBJ2-2; V: TRBV7-6; D: -; CDR3: CASSLSAGNTGELFF; DNA: TGTGCCAGCAGCTTATCGGCGGGTAACACCGGGGAGCTGTTTTTT
size: few; J: TRBJ2-7; V: TRBV5-1; D: TRBD2; CDR3: CASSWSGGAREQYF; DNA: TGCGCCAGCAGCTGGTCCGGGGGGGCGCGCGAGCAGTACTTC
size: -; J: TRBJ1-2; V: TRBV19; D: -; CDR3: CASQKELSGGRYGYTF; DNA: TGTGCCAGTCAAAAGGAACTCTCGGGGGGAAGATATGGCTACACCTTC
size: -; J: TRBJ2-2; V: TRBV11-3; D: -; CDR3: CASRTGNTGELFF; DNA: TGTGCCAGCAGGACAGGAAACACCGGGGAGCTGTTTTTT
size: -; J: TRBJ1-1; V: TRBV3-1/TRBV3-2; D: -; CDR3: CASSHLKNTEAFF; DNA: TGTGCCAGCAGCCATCTAAAGAACACTGAAGCTTTCTTT
size: -; J: TRBJ1-4; V: TRBV5-4; D: -; CDR3: CASSSREGEKLFF; DNA: TGTGCCAGCAGCTCCCGGGAGGGCGAAAAACTGTTTTTT
size: -; J: TRBJ2-2; V: TRBV28; D: -; CDR3: CASSLGATGELFF; DNA: TGTGCCAGCAGTTTAGGAGCCACCGGGGAGCTGTTTTTT
size: -; J: TRBJ1-4; V: TRBV6-5; D: TRBD1; CDR3: CASGGSQGAGEKLFF; DNA: TGTGCCAGCGGGGGAAGCCAGGGGGCGGGTGAAAAACTGTTTTTT
size: -; J: TRBJ2-3; V: TRBV19; D: -; CDR3: CASTRRAGSLTDTQYF; DNA: TGTGCCAGTACACGCCGGGCGGGCAGCCTCACAGATACGCAGTATTTT
size: few; J: TRBJ2-7; V: TRBV4-1; D: TRBD2; CDR3: CASSQGLAGLTYEQYF; DNA: TGCGCCAGCAGCCAAGGACTAGCGGGGCTAACCTACGAGCAGTACTTC
size: -; J: TRBJ2-3; V: TRBV3-1/TRBV3-2; D: -; CDR3: CASSQAGGGDTQYF; DNA: TGTGCCAGCAGCCAAGCGGGGGGCGGAGATACGCAGTATTTT
size: -; J: TRBJ1-5; V: TRBV6-5; D: -; CDR3: CATHVTANQPQHF; DNA: TGTGCCACACACGTAACAGCCAATCAGCCCCAGCATTTT
size: -; J: TRBJ1-3; V: TRBV30; D: TRBD1; CDR3: CAWSIPGQTGNTIYF; DNA: TGTGCCTGGAGTATACCGGGACAGACAGGAAACACCATATATTTT
size: -; J: TRBJ2-1; V: TRBV11-2; D: -; CDR3: CASSLAPSTYNEQFF; DNA: TGTGCCAGCAGCTTAGCCCCTAGCACCTACAATGAGCAGTTCTTC
size: -; J: TRBJ2-5; V: TRBV12-3/TRBV12-4; D: TRBD2; CDR3: CASSPSGGETQYF; DNA: TGTGCCAGCAGTCCTAGCGGAGGGGAGACCCAGTACTTC
size: -; J: TRBJ1-1; V: TRBV6-5; D: TRBD1; CDR3: CASSYQGARGTEAFF; DNA: TGTGCCAGCAGTTATCAGGGGGCGAGAGGCACTGAAGCTTTCTTT
size: -; J: TRBJ2-7; V: TRBV11-2; D: TRBD1; CDR3: CASSSLRDRGEHEQYF; DNA: TGTGCCAGCAGCTCCCTCAGGGACAGGGGTGAGCACGAGCAGTACTTC
size: -; J: TRBJ1-2; V: TRBV13; D: -; CDR3: CASSLGRYGYTF; DNA: TGTGCCAGCAGCTTAGGGCGGTATGGCTACACCTTC
size: once; J: TRBJ2-3; V: TRBV27; D: -; CDR3: CASSSLQRTDTQYF; DNA: TGTGCCAGCAGTTCCTTACAGCGCACAGATACGCAGTATTTT
size: -; J: TRBJ1-5; V: TRBV7-9; D: -; CDR3: CASSIGQQPQHF; DNA: TGTGCCAGCAGCATTGGACAACAGCCCCAGCATTTT
size: -; J: TRBJ1-6; V: TRBV5-4; D: TRBD1; CDR3: CASSPGQGGINSPLHF; DNA: TGTGCCAGCAGCCCTGGACAGGGGGGGATCAATTCACCCCTCCACTTT
size: once; J: TRBJ1-1; V: TRBV5-6; D: -; CDR3: CASSLIPGVLNTEAFF; DNA: TGTGCCAGCAGCTTAATTCCAGGGGTCCTGAACACTGAAGCTTTCTTT
size: -; J: TRBJ2-4; V: TRBV6-2/TRBV6-3; D: -; CDR3: CASSYPRDLNIQYF; DNA: TGTGCCAGCAGTTACCCGAGGGACTTGAACATTCAGTACTTC
size: -; J: TRBJ2-1; V: TRBV2; D: TRBD2; CDR3: CASGGLALQFF; DNA: TGTGCCAGCGGGGGACTAGCGCTTCAGTTCTTC
size: -; J: TRBJ2-1; V: TRBV7-7; D: TRBD2; CDR3: CASSPIAGGPDNEQFF; DNA: TGTGCTAGCAGCCCGATAGCGGGGGGGCCGGACAATGAGCAGTTCTTC
size: once; J: TRBJ1-2; V: TRBV30; D: TRBD1; CDR3: CAWSQGTANYGYTF; DNA: TGTGCCTGGAGCCAAGGGACAGCTAACTATGGCTACACCTTC